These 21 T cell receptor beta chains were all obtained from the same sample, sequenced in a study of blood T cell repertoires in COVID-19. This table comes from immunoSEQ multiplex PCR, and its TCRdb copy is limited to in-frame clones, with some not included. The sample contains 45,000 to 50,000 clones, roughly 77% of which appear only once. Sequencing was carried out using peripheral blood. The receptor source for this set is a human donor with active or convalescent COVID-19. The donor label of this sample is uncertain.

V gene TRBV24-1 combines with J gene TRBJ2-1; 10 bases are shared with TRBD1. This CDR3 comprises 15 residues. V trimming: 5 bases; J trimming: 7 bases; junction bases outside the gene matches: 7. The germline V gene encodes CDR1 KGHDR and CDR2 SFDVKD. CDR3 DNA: TGTGCCACCAGTGCCGGGACAGGGGAATGGAATGAGCAGTTCTTC. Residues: CATSAGTGEWNEQFF.

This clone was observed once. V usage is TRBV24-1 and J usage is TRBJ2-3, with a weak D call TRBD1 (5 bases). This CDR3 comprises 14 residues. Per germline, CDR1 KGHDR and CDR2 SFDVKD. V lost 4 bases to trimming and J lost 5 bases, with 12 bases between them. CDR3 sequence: CATSDPGKLDTQYF. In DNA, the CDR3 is TGTGCCACCAGTGACCCAGGGAAGTTAGATACGCAGTATTTT.

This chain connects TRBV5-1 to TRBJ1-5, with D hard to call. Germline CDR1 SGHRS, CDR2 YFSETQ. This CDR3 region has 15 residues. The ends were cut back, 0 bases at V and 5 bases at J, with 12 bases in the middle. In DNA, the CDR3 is TGCGCCAGCAGCTTGGATGCCGGCGGGGATCAGCCCCAGCATTTT. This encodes CASSLDAGGDQPQHF.

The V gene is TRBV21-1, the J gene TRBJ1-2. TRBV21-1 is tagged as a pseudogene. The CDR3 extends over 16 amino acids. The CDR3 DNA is TGTGCCAGCAGCAAAGTAAAAGGGGAGGCTAACTATGGCTACACCTTC. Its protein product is CASSKVKGEANYGYTF.

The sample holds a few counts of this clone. For the CDR3, the DNA is TGTGCCAGTAGTATGGCCGGGTCTGGAAACACCATATATTTT. As protein: CASSMAGSGNTIYF. This chain uses TRBV19 with TRBJ1-3, with no clear D. Trimming took off 3 bases at V and 1 base at J, with 7 bases between the two ends. The length of the CDR3 is 14 residues. Per the germline V gene, CDR1 is LNHDA and CDR2 is SQIVND (reference sequence).

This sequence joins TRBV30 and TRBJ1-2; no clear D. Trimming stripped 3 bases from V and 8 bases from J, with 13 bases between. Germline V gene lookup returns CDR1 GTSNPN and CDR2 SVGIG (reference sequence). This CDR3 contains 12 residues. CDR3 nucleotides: TGTGCCTGGAGGGAGATTTCCGAAGGCTACACCTTC. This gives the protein CAWREISEGYTF.

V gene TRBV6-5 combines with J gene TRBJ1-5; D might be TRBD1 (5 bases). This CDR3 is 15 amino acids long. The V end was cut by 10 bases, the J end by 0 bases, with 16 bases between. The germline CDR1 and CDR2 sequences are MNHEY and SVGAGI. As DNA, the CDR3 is TGTGCCATCCGGCGAGCGGGGGGTAGCAATCAGCCCCAGCATTTT. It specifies CAIRRAGGSNQPQHF.

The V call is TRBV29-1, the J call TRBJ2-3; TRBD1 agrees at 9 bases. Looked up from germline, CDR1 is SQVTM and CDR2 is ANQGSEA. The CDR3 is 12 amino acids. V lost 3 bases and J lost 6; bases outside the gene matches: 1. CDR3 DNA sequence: TGCAGCGTTGATGACAGGGGGGATACGCAGTATTTT. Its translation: CSVDDRGDTQYF.

The CDR3 protein is CATRGYGYTF. In nucleotides, the CDR3 is TGTGCCACCCGGGGCTATGGCTACACCTTC. The chain uses TRBV25-1 and TRBJ1-2; D is ambiguous. CDR3 size: 10 residues. Trimming took off 10 bases at V and 4 bases at J, with 7 bases between the two ends. Looked up from germline, CDR1 is MGHDK and CDR2 is SYGVNS.

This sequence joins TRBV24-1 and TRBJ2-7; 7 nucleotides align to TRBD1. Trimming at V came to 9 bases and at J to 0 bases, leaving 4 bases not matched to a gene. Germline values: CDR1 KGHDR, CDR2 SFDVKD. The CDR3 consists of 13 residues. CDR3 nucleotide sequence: TGTGCCACCGCGGCAGGGGGCTCCTACGAGCAGTACTTC. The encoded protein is CATAAGGSYEQYF.

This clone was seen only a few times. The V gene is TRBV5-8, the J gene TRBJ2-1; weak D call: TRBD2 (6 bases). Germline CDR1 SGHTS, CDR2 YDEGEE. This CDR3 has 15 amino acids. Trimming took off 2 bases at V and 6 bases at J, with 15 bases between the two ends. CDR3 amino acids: CASSLGISGANEQFF. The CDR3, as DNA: TGTGCCAGCAGCTTAGGAATTAGCGGTGCCAATGAGCAGTTCTTC.

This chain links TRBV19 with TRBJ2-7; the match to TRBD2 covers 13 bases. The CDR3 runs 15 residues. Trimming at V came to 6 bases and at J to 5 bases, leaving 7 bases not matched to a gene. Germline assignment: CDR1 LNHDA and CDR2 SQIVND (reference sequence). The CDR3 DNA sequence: TGTGCCAGTAGCAGGACTAGCGGGAGTGCTAACGAGCAGTACTTC. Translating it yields CASSRTSGSANEQYF.

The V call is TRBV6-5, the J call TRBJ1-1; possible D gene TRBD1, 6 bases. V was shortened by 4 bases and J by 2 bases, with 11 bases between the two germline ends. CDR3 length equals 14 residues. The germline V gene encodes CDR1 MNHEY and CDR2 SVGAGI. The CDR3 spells CASSSGHFNTEAFF. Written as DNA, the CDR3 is TGTGCCAGCAGTTCGGGACACTTCAACACTGAAGCTTTCTTT.

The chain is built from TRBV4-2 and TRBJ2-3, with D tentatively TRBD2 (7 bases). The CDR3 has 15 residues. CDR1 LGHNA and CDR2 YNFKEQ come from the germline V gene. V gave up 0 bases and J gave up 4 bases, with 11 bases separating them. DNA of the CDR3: TGTGCCAGCAGCCAAGATGGGGGGGCCTCAGATACGCAGTATTTT. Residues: CASSQDGGASDTQYF.

The CDR3, as DNA: TGTGCCATCTTGAGAGGGGGAAACACCGGGGAGCTGTTTTTT. As protein: CAILRGGNTGELFF. This chain connects TRBV2 to TRBJ2-2; D might be TRBD1 (6 bases). The CDR3 runs 14 residues. From germline, CDR1 is SNHLY and CDR2 FYNNEI. V was cut by 10 bases and J by 2 bases, with 14 bases left in between.

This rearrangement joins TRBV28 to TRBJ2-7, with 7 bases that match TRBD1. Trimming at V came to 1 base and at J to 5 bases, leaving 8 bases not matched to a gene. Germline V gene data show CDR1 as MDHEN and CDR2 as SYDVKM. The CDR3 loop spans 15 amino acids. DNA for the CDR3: TGTGCCAGCAGTTTATCAGACAGGGATGATGACGAGCAGTACTTC. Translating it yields CASSLSDRDDDEQYF. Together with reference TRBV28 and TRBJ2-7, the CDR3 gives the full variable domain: DVKVTQSSRYLVKRTGEKVFLECVQDMDHENMFWYRQDPGLGLRLIYFSYDVKMKEKGDIPEGYSVSREKKERFSLILESASTNQTSMYLCASSLSDRDDDEQYFGPGTRLTVT.

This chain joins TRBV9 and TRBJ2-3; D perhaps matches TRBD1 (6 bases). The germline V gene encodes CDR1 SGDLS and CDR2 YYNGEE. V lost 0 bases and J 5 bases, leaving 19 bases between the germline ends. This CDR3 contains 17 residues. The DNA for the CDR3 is TGTGCCAGCAGCGTAGCTACGGTCGGTGGGGGCGGAGATACGCAGTATTTT. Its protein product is CASSVATVGGGGDTQYF.

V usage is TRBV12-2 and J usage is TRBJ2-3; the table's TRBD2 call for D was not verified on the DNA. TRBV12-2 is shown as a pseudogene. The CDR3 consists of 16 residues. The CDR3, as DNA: TGTGCAAGTCGCCGCCTCGGTGGGAGGATTACAGATACGCAGTATTTT. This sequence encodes CASRRLGGRITDTQYF.

The CDR3 region has the DNA TGCGCCAGCAGCCATACCGGGACTAGCGGGGCAAACACAGATACGCAGTATTTT. Amino acid sequence: CASSHTGTSGANTDTQYF. The chain links TRBV4-1 to TRBJ2-3, with 13 bases that match TRBD2. CDR3 length: 18 residues. CDR1 and CDR2 (germline): MGHRA, YSYEKL. Trimming took 3 bases from V and 2 from J; bases not matched to a gene: 8.

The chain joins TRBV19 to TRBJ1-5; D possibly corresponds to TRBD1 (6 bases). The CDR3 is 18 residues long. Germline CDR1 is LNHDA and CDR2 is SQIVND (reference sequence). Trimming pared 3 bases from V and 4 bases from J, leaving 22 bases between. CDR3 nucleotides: TGTGCCAGTAGTATCCCCAGGGGTCCAGGAGGTAGTAATCAGCCCCAGCATTTT. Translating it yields CASSIPRGPGGSNQPQHF.

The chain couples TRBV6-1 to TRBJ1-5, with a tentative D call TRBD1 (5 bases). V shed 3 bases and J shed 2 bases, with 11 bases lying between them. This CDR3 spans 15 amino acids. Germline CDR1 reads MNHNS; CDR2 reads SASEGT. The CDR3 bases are TGTGCCAGCAGTGAGGGGGGTGGACGCAATCAGCCCCAGCATTTT. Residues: CASSEGGGRNQPQHF.